Listed below are T cell receptor beta chains from one sample, sequenced in a study of blood T cell repertoires in COVID-19. The method was immunoSEQ multiplex PCR; TCRdb's version includes in-frame clones alone and lacks a portion of them. The sample contains approximately 300,000 clones, 90% of which appear only once. The sample comprised peripheral blood. These receptors were taken from a woman aged 40 to 49 with COVID-19, enrolled during active disease. Both conserved end residues are part of each CDR3. A D gene is named only where the DNA matches it firmly. Clone size, where shown, is once, few, many, or a class for clones that have expanded.

NA	NA	TRBV28	TRBJ2-7	CASSARDSYEQYF	TGTGCCAGCAGTGCGAGGGACTCCTACGAGCAGTACTTC
NA	TRBD1	TRBV7-8	TRBJ1-1	CASSSRGQGAGEAFF	TGTGCCAGCAGCTCCCGAGGACAGGGGGCAGGTGAAGCTTTCTTT
NA	TRBD1	TRBV19	TRBJ2-1	CASSYQTGLNEQFF	TGTGCCAGTAGTTATCAGACAGGGCTAAATGAGCAGTTCTTC
NA	NA	TRBV28	TRBJ1-2	CASRSTRAHYGYTF	TGTGCCAGCAGATCGACCAGGGCCCACTATGGCTACACCTTC
NA	NA	TRBV6-5	TRBJ1-4	CASSYSQGRREKLFF	TGTGCCAGCAGTTACTCTCAGGGGCGTAGGGAAAAACTGTTTTTT
NA	TRBD2	TRBV5-1	TRBJ2-1	CASSPRGGLGWYEQFF	TGCGCCAGCAGCCCTCGAGGGGGACTAGGATGGTATGAGCAGTTCTTC
NA	NA	TRBV4-3	TRBJ1-6	CASSENRADNSPLHF	TGCGCCAGCAGCGAAAACAGGGCCGATAATTCACCCCTCCACTTT
NA	NA	TRBV29-1	TRBJ2-5	CSAMGGQETQYF	TGCAGCGCGATGGGGGGTCAAGAGACCCAGTACTTC
many	NA	TRBV19	TRBJ2-3	CASTPVFPGTQYF	TGTGCCAGTACCCCGGTTTTTCCCGGTACGCAGTATTTT
NA	NA	TRBV5-3	TRBJ1-5	CARSLGGSGQPQHF	TGTGCCAGAAGCTTGGGGGGCTCGGGTCAGCCCCAGCATTTT
NA	NA	TRBV30	TRBJ1-1	CAWNLQGNTEAFF	TGTGCCTGGAACCTACAGGGGAACACTGAAGCTTTCTTT
NA	TRBD1	TRBV29-1	TRBJ1-1	CSVTIQGAGDTEAFF	TGCAGCGTTACTATACAGGGGGCTGGGGACACTGAAGCTTTCTTT
NA	NA	TRBV5-1	TRBJ1-1	CASSLRGMNTEAFF	TGCGCCAGCAGCTTGAGGGGGATGAACACTGAAGCTTTCTTT
NA	NA	TRBV19	TRBJ1-4	CASQYSAGFNEKLFF	TGTGCCAGCCAGTACAGCGCGGGTTTCAATGAAAAACTGTTTTTT
NA	NA	TRBV18	TRBJ2-7	CASSRGGGYEQYF	TGTGCCAGCTCACGGGGGGGCGGCTACGAGCAGTACTTC
NA	TRBD1	TRBV28	TRBJ1-3	CASSLTGADTIYF	TGTGCCAGCAGTTTAACAGGGGCGGACACCATATATTTT
NA	TRBD1	TRBV6-2/TRBV6-3	TRBJ2-7	CASSYGRTGGLLSYEQYF	TGTGCCAGCAGTTACGGTAGGACAGGGGGCCTGTTATCCTACGAGCAGTACTTC
NA	TRBD1	TRBV3-1/TRBV3-2	TRBJ1-2	CASRQKPDRDNYGYTF	TGTGCCAGCAGGCAAAAACCGGACAGGGACAACTATGGCTACACCTTC
NA	TRBD1	TRBV27	TRBJ2-7	CASSLGPGQNYEQYF	TGTGCCAGCAGTTTAGGACCGGGACAGAACTACGAGCAGTACTTC
NA	TRBD2	TRBV7-2	TRBJ2-3	CASSLRRTSGPPDTQYF	TGTGCCAGCAGCTTAAGACGGACTAGCGGGCCCCCAGATACGCAGTATTTT
NA	NA	TRBV7-3	TRBJ2-7	CASSLTDWGQQYF	TGTGCCAGCAGCTTAACAGATTGGGGCCAGCAGTACTTC
once	NA	TRBV2	TRBJ2-5	CASSEYGQETQYF	TGTGCCAGCAGTGAATACGGCCAAGAGACCCAGTACTTC
NA	TRBD1	TRBV5-4	TRBJ2-2	CASSLTGGNGELFF	TGTGCCAGCAGCCTGACAGGGGGCAACGGGGAGCTGTTTTTT
NA	NA	TRBV6-5	TRBJ1-1	CASSYGQNTEAFF	TGTGCCAGCAGTTATGGGCAGAACACTGAAGCTTTCTTT
NA	NA	TRBV6-5	TRBJ1-1	CASCDRTVGAEAFF	TGTGCCAGCTGCGACAGAACGGTTGGGGCTGAAGCTTTCTTT
NA	TRBD2	TRBV7-2	TRBJ2-7	CASSYHGGREQYF	TGTGCCAGCAGCTATCACGGGGGGAGGGAGCAGTACTTC
NA	TRBD2	TRBV20-1	TRBJ2-7	CSASYSGGFYEQYF	TGCAGTGCTAGTTACAGCGGGGGGTTCTACGAGCAGTACTTC
once	NA	TRBV6-1	TRBJ1-5	CASSERQSGQPQHF	TGTGCCAGCAGTGAACGACAGTCCGGTCAGCCCCAGCATTTT
NA	NA	TRBV3-1/TRBV3-2	TRBJ2-3	CASSQDPFTDTQYF	TGTGCCAGCAGCCAAGACCCTTTCACAGATACGCAGTATTTT